This is a list of T cell receptor beta chains from one sample in a study of low-dose radiotherapy and immunotherapy resistance in tumors. MiXCR, run by TCRdb on the reads, gives a single entry per CDR3 protein. The table lists over 65,000 distinct CDR3 sequences, 15% to 20% of them singletons. The sequencing here drew on PBMCs, taken before treatment. The receptors derive from a male donor with prostate cancer. Each CDR3 is given with its conserved first and last residue. Only some rows state a clone size, as once, few, many or a class for expanded clones.

clone_size: many
v_call: TRBV5-1
j_call: TRBJ2-3
cdr3_aa: CASSLGAGDLTDTQYF

clone_size: -
v_call: TRBV3-1
j_call: TRBJ1-1
cdr3_aa: CASSPRGAGTEAFF

clone_size: many
v_call: TRBV29-1
j_call: TRBJ1-1
cdr3_aa: CSVGEVVAGTEAFF

clone_size: many
v_call: TRBV7-9
j_call: TRBJ2-7
cdr3_aa: CASSFTHGDRPYEQYF

clone_size: many
v_call: TRBV10-2
j_call: TRBJ1-5
cdr3_aa: CASSQTGSVQPQHF

clone_size: many
v_call: TRBV10-3
j_call: TRBJ2-7
cdr3_aa: CAISPGQDPEGQYF

clone_size: many
v_call: TRBV2
j_call: TRBJ2-7
cdr3_aa: CASSPRTGLTYEQYF

clone_size: -
v_call: TRBV28
j_call: TRBJ2-2
cdr3_aa: CAGRTSGGRLFF

clone_size: many
v_call: TRBV15
j_call: TRBJ2-1
cdr3_aa: CATSGTGEANEQFF

clone_size: few
v_call: TRBV20-1
j_call: TRBJ1-1
cdr3_aa: CSARWEVAGTEAFF

clone_size: many
v_call: TRBV5-6
j_call: TRBJ1-6
cdr3_aa: CASSLENSPLHF

clone_size: many
v_call: TRBV20-1
j_call: TRBJ1-4
cdr3_aa: CSARLPRTGFEKLFF

clone_size: few
v_call: TRBV29-1
j_call: TRBJ2-7
cdr3_aa: CSVVPTGTEIYEQYF

clone_size: many
v_call: TRBV11-2
j_call: TRBJ2-5
cdr3_aa: CASSLLGGNHGETQYF

clone_size: many
v_call: TRBV20-1
j_call: TRBJ1-2
cdr3_aa: CSATGGDYGYTF